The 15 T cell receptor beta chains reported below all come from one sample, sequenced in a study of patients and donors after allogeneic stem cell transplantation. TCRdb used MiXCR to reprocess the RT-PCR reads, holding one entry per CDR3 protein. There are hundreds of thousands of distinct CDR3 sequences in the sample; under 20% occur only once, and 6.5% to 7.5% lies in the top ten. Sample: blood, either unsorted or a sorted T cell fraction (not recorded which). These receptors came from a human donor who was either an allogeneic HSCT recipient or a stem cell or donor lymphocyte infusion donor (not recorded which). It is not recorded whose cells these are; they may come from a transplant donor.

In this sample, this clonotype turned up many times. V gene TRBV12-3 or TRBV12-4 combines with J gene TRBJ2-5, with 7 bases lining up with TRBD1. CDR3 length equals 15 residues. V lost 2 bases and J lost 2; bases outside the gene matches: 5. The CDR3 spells CASSLRGRGQETQYF. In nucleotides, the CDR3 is TGTGCCAGCAGTTTAAGGGGGCGCGGGCAAGAGACCCAGTACTTC.

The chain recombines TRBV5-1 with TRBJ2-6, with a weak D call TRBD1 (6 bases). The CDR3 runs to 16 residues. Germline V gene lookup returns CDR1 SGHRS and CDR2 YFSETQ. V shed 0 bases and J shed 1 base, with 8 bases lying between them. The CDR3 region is CASSLGQVSGANVLTF. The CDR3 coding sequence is TGCGCCAGCAGCTTGGGACAGGTTTCTGGGGCCAACGTCCTGACTTTC.

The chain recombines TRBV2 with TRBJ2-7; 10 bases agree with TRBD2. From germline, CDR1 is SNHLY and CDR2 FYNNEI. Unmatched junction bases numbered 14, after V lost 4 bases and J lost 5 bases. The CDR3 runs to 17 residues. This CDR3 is CASSAGWVAGGIDEQYF. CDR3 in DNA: TGTGCCAGCAGTGCCGGATGGGTAGCGGGAGGCATCGACGAGCAGTACTTC. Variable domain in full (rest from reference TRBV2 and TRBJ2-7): EPEVTQTPSHQVTQMGQEVILRCVPISNHLYFYWYRQILGQKVEFLVSFYNNEISEKSEIFDDQFSVERPDGSNFTLKIRSTKLEDSAMYFCASSAGWVAGGIDEQYFGPGTRLTVT.

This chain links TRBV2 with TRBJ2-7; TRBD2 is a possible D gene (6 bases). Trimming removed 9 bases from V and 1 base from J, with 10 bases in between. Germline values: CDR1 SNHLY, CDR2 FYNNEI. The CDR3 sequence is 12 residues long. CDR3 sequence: CARGDSSYEQYF. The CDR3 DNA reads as TGTGCCAGAGGGGACTCATCCTACGAGCAGTACTTC.

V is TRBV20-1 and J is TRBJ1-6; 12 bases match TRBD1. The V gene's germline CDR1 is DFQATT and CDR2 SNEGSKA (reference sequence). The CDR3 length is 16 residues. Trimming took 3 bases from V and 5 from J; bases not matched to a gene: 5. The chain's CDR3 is CSARTGQGAHNSPLHF. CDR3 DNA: TGCAGTGCTAGGACGGGACAGGGGGCACATAATTCACCCCTCCACTTT.

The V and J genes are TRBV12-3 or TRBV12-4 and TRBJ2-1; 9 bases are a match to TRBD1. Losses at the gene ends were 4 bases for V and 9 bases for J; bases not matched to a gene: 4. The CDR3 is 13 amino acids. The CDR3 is CASSWDRVFEQFF. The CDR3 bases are TGTGCCAGCAGTTGGGACAGGGTTTTTGAGCAGTTCTTC.

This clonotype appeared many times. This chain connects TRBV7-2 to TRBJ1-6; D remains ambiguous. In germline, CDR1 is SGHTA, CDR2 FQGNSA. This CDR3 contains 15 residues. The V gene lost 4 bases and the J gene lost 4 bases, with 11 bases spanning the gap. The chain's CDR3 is CASSSAQTYNSPLHF. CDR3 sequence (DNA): TGTGCCAGCAGCTCAGCGCAGACTTATAATTCACCCCTCCACTTT.

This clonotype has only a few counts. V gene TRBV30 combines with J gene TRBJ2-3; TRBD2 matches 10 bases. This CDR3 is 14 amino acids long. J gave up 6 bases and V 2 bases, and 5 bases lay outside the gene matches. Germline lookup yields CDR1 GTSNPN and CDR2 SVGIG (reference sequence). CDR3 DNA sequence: TGTGCCTGGAGTAGGACTAGCGGCTTTGATACGCAGTATTTT. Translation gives CAWSRTSGFDTQYF. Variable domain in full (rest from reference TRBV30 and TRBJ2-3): SQTIHQWPATLVQPVGSPLSLECTVEGTSNPNLYWYRQAAGRGLQLLFYSVGIGQISSEVPQNLSASRPQDRQFILSSKKLLLSDSGFYLCAWSRTSGFDTQYFGPGTRLTVL.

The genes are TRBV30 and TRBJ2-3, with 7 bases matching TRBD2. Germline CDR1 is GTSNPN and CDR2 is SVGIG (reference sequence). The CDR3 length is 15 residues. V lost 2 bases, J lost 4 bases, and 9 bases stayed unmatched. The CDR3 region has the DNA TGTGCCTGGAGTACACTAGCGCAGAGTGCAGATACGCAGTATTTT. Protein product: CAWSTLAQSADTQYF.

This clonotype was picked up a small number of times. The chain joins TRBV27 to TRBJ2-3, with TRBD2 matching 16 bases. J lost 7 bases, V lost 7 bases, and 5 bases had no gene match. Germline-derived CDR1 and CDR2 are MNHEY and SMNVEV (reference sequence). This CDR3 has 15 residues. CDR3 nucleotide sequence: TGTGCCAGCACCATGGGACTAGCGGGGGGGAATACGCAGTATTTT. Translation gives CASTMGLAGGNTQYF.

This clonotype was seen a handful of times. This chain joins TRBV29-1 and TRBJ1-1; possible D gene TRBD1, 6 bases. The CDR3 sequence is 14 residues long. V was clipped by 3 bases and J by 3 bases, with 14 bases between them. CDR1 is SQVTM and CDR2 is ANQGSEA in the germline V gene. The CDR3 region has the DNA TGCAGCGTTGACGACAGGCGGCGGGACACTGAAGCTTTCTTT. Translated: CSVDDRRRDTEAFF.

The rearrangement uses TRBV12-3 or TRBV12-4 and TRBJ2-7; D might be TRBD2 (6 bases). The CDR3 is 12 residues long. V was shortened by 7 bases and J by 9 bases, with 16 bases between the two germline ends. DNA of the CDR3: TGTGCCAGCATTTCCTCCTGGCGGGGGCAGTACTTC. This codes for CASISSWRGQYF.

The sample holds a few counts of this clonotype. As DNA, the CDR3 is TGTGCCAGCAGCCCCTACAGGGGGGTTTCTGGGGCCAACGTCCTGACTTTC. Translation: CASSPYRGVSGANVLTF. The rearrangement uses TRBV9 and TRBJ2-6; 8 bases line up with TRBD1. Per germline, CDR1 SGDLS and CDR2 YYNGEE. V shed 4 bases and J 1 base; nucleotides not matched to a gene: 7. The CDR3 consists of 17 residues.

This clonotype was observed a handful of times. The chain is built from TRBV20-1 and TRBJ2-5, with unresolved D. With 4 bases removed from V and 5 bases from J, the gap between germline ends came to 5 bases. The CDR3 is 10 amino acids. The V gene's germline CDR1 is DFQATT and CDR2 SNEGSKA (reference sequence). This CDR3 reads CSAISETQYF. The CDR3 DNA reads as TGCAGTGCTATTAGTGAGACCCAGTACTTC.

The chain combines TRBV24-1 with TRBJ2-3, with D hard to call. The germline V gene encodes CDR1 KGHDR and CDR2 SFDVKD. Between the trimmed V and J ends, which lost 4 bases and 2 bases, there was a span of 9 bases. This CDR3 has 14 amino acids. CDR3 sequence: CATSEPDFTDTQYF. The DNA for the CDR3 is TGTGCCACCAGTGAGCCAGATTTCACAGATACGCAGTATTTT.